This T cell receptor (beta chain) was sequenced during a study of beta chain features in type 1 diabetes (dated by TCRdb to 2016 to 2019). General notes on the study: Patients and healthy donors did not differ in mean age, gender distribution, total cell number or subset yield. A total of around 110,000,000 sorted cells were examined across all samples, and RNA yield correlated strongly with the number of cells per subset. The study compared TCRB repertoires of sorted circulating CD4+ T cell subsets between recently diagnosed type 1 diabetes patients and matched healthy donors. Regulatory and stem cell-like memory subsets were obtained from only 8 patients and about 8 healthy donors, while naive and central memory subsets were obtained from all 30 or so donors.

Findings and caveats that apply to the study as a whole: Naive, central memory and regulatory TCRB repertoires appeared to be more alike among patients than among healthy donors. Because cDNA was sequenced instead of genomic DNA, activated cells with high expression could be over-represented, although the groups did not differ in activation or CD3 levels. Type 1 diabetes patients showed a moderate but significant shortening of TCRB CDR3 length in all four CD4+ subsets. At VDJ recombination sites, patients with type 1 diabetes made fewer insertions and deleted more nucleotides, a pattern implying thymic rearrangement abnormalities. Because small numbers of individuals were included in the HLA sub-analyses, any influence of HLA type on TCRB rearrangement was left unresolved. Shorter templates might have been favored by PCR, but patient and control samples were amplified and corrected together, so both groups would have been affected equally by any skew.

CDR1 and CDR2, looked up from the germline V gene (reference sequence), are GTSNPN and SVGIG. The CDR3 covers 12 residues, taking in both the cysteine and the phenylalanine. The entry retains the CDR3 DNA only, 36 bases that are in frame from base 1. The junction shows trimming of 8 bases on V and 1 base on J, and the gene matches do not reach 2 bases of it. A single peripheral blood draw of around 120 mL on average was collected from each donor into heparinised tubes. Using a panel that included CD45RO, CCR7, CD25, CD127, CD95 and CD27, naive, central memory, regulatory and stem cell-like memory CD4+ T cells were sorted on a BD FACSAria II. Every sorted population had a purity above 95%. PBMCs were separated immediately by Lymphoprep density gradient centrifugation and were stained directly, without being cultured. So that batch effects would be minimized, each experiment stained and sorted samples in pairs, pairing one healthy donor with one patient.

This clone was seen only a few times. Its binding antigen is unknown. No base qualities exist here, and no much larger clone lies one base off it. The entire isolated RNA was reverse transcribed using the High Capacity cDNA Reverse Transcription Kit, and thus expressed TCRB transcripts were sequenced. Deep immunoSEQ sequencing was performed on naive, central memory and regulatory T cell samples, with an average of roughly 4 million total reads per sample. Sorted cells were lysed in RLT buffer, and RNA was extracted using DNase-treated RNeasy Micro or Mini kits according to cell number. Each cell subset was processed separately to prevent cross-contamination, with patient and healthy donor samples processed together. Using the immunoSEQ multiplex PCR, TCRB sequences were amplified from cDNA into 87-bp fragments spanning the CDR3 region. The amplicons were sequenced using the Illumina HiSeq platform. Processing in the source paper ran as follows. PCR bias was corrected computationally using synthetic template baselines, and reads within Hamming distance 2 were collapsed, with unmergeable singletons discarded. Reads were aligned to IMGT to assign V, D and J genes, CDR3 length, and insertions or deletions at six rearrangement sites. Within each subset, clonotype counts were normalized to sorted cell number, and only after that were true diversity and Gini coefficients computed with the tcR R package. The overlap coefficient, calculated on TCRB nucleotide sequences, was used to measure repertoire sharing. Sourced from immuneACCESS, this table was stored by TCRdb with only in-frame sequences that have V and J called. A share of the clones is absent; for the studies checked, an unresolved V gene accounts for under half, and the remainder has no known explanation. D and trimming come from the DNA, and the V and J calls and clone size come from that table. This sample is represented by roughly 150,000 clones; approximately 7.8% of them were singletons. The ten top clones hold roughly 0.97% of the sample.

This chain joins TRBV30 to TRBJ1-1, and TRBD1 aligns with 9 junction nucleotides. The sample was central memory CD4+ T cells from blood. The TCR comes from a middle-aged woman with type 1 diabetes. The CDR3 region reads CARDRANTEAFF. The bases read TGTGCCAGGGACAGGGCGAACACTGAAGCTTTCTTT.